A single sample is the source of the 24 T cell receptor beta chains below, sequenced in a study of shared clonotypes between healthy human individuals. The method was immunoSEQ multiplex PCR; TCRdb's version includes in-frame clones alone and lacks a portion of them. The sample holds millions of clones, about 94% seen once. Naive CD8 cells lacked CD45RO, underwent positive selection for CCR7 and left out terminally differentiated effector memory CD45RA+ cells. The sample was naive CD8+ T cells sorted from blood. The origin of the receptors is a man aged 18-30 years in good health.

The chain combines TRBV7-9 with TRBJ2-1; the D gene is possibly TRBD2 (5 bases). The ends were cut back, 4 bases at V and 6 bases at J, with 10 bases in the middle. The germline V gene encodes CDR1 SEHNR and CDR2 FQNEAQ (reference sequence). This CDR3 has 13 residues. This CDR3 reads CASSSTLVNEQFF. The CDR3 nucleotides read TGTGCCAGCAGCTCCACACTAGTCAATGAGCAGTTCTTC.

This chain links TRBV28 with TRBJ2-7; 7 bases are shared with TRBD1. The CDR3 is 14 residues long. Per the germline V gene, CDR1 is MDHEN and CDR2 is SYDVKM. V gave up 4 bases and J gave up 3 bases; unmatched junction bases: 6. The CDR3 region is CASSSRQGLYEQYF. In DNA, the CDR3 is TGTGCCAGCAGTTCAAGACAGGGCCTCTACGAGCAGTACTTC.

V and J are TRBV27 and TRBJ2-7; TRBD2 matches at 12 bases. The V gene end was trimmed by 5 bases and the J gene end by 5 bases; junction bases not matched to a gene: 7. CDR3 length: 15 residues. Per the germline V gene, CDR1 is MNHEY and CDR2 is SMNVEV (reference sequence). The CDR3: CASSPLAGGPDEQYF. The DNA for the CDR3 is TGTGCCAGCAGTCCCCTAGCGGGAGGGCCGGACGAGCAGTACTTC.

The genes are TRBV25-1 and TRBJ2-5; D is perhaps TRBD2 (5 bases). The CDR3 has 15 residues. CDR1 and CDR2 from the germline V gene are MGHDK and SYGVNS. The V and J ends lost 6 bases and 4 bases respectively, with 18 bases between them. CDR3 in DNA: TGTGCCAGCAGGAGGAGGATCGGGGAGCCAGAGACCCAGTACTTC. This encodes CASRRRIGEPETQYF. The variable domain in full, with the rest retrieved from reference TRBV25-1 and TRBJ2-5, is EADIYQTPRYLVIGTGKKITLECSQTMGHDKMYWYQQDPGMELHLIHYSYGVNSTEKGDLSSESTVSRIRTEHFPLTLESARPSHTSQYLCASRRRIGEPETQYFGPGTRLLVL.

This clone was seen once. The chain is built from TRBV6-5 and TRBJ1-1; D not certain. Germline V gene lookup returns CDR1 MNHEY and CDR2 SVGAGI. The ends were cut back, 7 bases at V and 3 bases at J, with 18 bases in the middle. The CDR3 extends over 15 amino acids. The CDR3 DNA reads TGTGCCAGCACCCCAATGTTTGCAGGAGACACTGAAGCTTTCTTT. It specifies CASTPMFAGDTEAFF.

The chain joins TRBV13 to TRBJ2-1; unclear D gene. This CDR3 has 15 amino acids. Trimming pared 5 bases from V and 8 bases from J, leaving 19 bases between. CDR1 and CDR2 (germline): PRHDT, FYEKMQ (reference sequence). CDR3 sequence (DNA): TGTGCCAGCAGCGCGACTCAGCTGAGTCCCGATGAGCAGTTCTTC. This gives the protein CASSATQLSPDEQFF.

The rearrangement joins TRBV28 to TRBJ1-1; TRBD1 aligns across 9 bases. Germline CDR1 is MDHEN and CDR2 is SYDVKM. There are 17 residues in the CDR3. The ends lost 5 bases at V and 6 bases at J; junction bases unmatched: 16. Here the CDR3 DNA reads TGTGCCAGCAGTCCGCTCGAGGACAGGGGCGCGGACGCTGAAGCTTTCTTT. Amino acids: CASSPLEDRGADAEAFF.

This clone occurred a few times. The rearrangement links TRBV9 to TRBJ1-5; D unclear. The CDR3 spans 15 residues. Germline-derived CDR1 and CDR2 are SGDLS and YYNGEE. Trimming cost V 4 bases and J 2 bases, with 13 bases left between them. CDR3 nucleotide sequence: TGTGCCAGCAGCCGGCAGGACGGAGGCAATCAGCCCCAGCATTTT. Translating it yields CASSRQDGGNQPQHF.

This chain links TRBV29-1 with TRBJ2-1; no firm D call. Trimming left V 3 bases short and J 3 bases short, with 9 bases between. CDR1 is SQVTM, CDR2 ANQGSEA, per germline. The CDR3 runs to 13 residues. CDR3: CSVELPIYNEQFF. CDR3 in DNA: TGCAGCGTTGAGCTTCCTATCTACAATGAGCAGTTCTTC.

Comments on this clone: This CDR3 is also generated by other DNA sequences in the sample. The chain employs TRBV27 and TRBJ2-7; D uncertain. V lost 2 bases to trimming and J lost 3 bases, with 5 bases between them. The CDR3 spans 12 residues. CDR1 and CDR2 from the germline V gene are MNHEY and SMNVEV (reference sequence). The CDR3 bases are TGTGCCAGCAGTTTAAACCGCTACGAGCAGTACTTC. It encodes CASSLNRYEQYF.

The chain couples TRBV5-1 to TRBJ2-1, with 8 positions matching TRBD2. V lost 4 bases and J lost 7; bases outside the gene matches: 16. CDR3 length: 17 residues. CDR1 and CDR2 (germline): SGHRS, YFSETQ. CDR3 nucleotides: TGCGCCAGCAGCAACCAGGCCCCTAGCGGGTGGAGGAATGAGCAGTTCTTC. It codes for CASSNQAPSGWRNEQFF.

The rearrangement links TRBV9 to TRBJ2-3, with 8 bases matching TRBD2. CDR1 is SGDLS, CDR2 YYNGEE, per germline. V lost 3 bases, J lost 1 base, and 4 bases stayed unmatched. This CDR3 comprises 15 residues. This chain's CDR3 is CASSEYSGGTDTQYF. The CDR3, as DNA: TGTGCCAGCAGCGAATATAGCGGGGGCACAGATACGCAGTATTTT.

This clone came up once. The chain couples TRBV11-1 to TRBJ2-3; 7 bases align to TRBD2. The CDR3 sequence is 15 residues long. Per germline, CDR1 SGHAT and CDR2 FQDESV (reference sequence). The V and J ends lost 3 bases and 2 bases, in that order; junction bases with no gene match: 5. The CDR3, as DNA: TGTGCCAGCAGCTTCCTAGCGGAGGCCACAGATACGCAGTATTTT. It translates to CASSFLAEATDTQYF. Variable domain in full (rest from reference TRBV11-1 and TRBJ2-3): EAEVAQSPRYKITEKSQAVAFWCDPISGHATLYWYRQILGQGPELLVQFQDESVVDDSQLPKDRFSAERLKGVDSTLKIQPAELGDSAMYLCASSFLAEATDTQYFGPGTRLTVL.

About this clone itself: The sample has other DNA sequences that encode this CDR3 too. The gene calls are TRBV7-9 and TRBJ1-1; 10 bases map to TRBD1. CDR3 length: 14 residues. Losses at the gene ends were 4 bases for V and 4 bases for J; bases not matched to a gene: 3. The germline CDR1 and CDR2 sequences are SEHNR and FQNEAQ (reference sequence). CDR3 residues: CASSSRDRGTEAFF. Written as DNA, the CDR3 is TGTGCCAGCAGCTCGAGGGACAGGGGCACTGAAGCTTTCTTT.

The rearrangement joins TRBV13 to TRBJ2-2; weak D call: TRBD2 (6 bases). V was shortened by 0 bases and J by 0 bases, with 8 bases between the two germline ends. CDR3 size: 16 residues. Germline values: CDR1 PRHDT, CDR2 FYEKMQ (reference sequence). In DNA form, the CDR3 reads TGTGCCAGCAGCTTAGGCAGGAGGGCGAACACCGGGGAGCTGTTTTTT. Its protein product is CASSLGRRANTGELFF.

Of note for this clone: Other DNA sequences within the sample encode an identical CDR3. CDR3 nucleotide sequence: TGTGCCAGCAGCTTCGCCCCAGATACGCAGTATTTT. It yields the protein CASSFAPDTQYF. The chain links TRBV5-4 to TRBJ2-3, with unresolved D. Germline assignment: CDR1 SGHNT and CDR2 YYREEE (reference sequence). The V end was cut by 2 bases, the J end by 4 bases, with 5 bases between. The length of the CDR3 is 12 residues.

V gene TRBV11-2 combines with J gene TRBJ2-7, with 11 bases matching TRBD2. The germline V gene has CDR1 SGHAT and CDR2 FQNNGV. The V segment lost 6 bases and the J segment 5 bases; nucleotides outside the gene matches: 9. The length of the CDR3 is 15 residues. The CDR3 region is CASSYTSGSVNEQYF. The CDR3 DNA reads as TGTGCCAGCAGTTATACTAGCGGGAGCGTCAACGAGCAGTACTTC.

Of note for this clone: The same CDR3 can be traced to other DNA sequences in this sample. The CDR3 reads CASSVGASEYEQYF. In DNA form, the CDR3 reads TGTGCCAGCAGCGTAGGGGCTAGCGAATACGAGCAGTACTTC. This sequence joins TRBV9 and TRBJ2-7; possibly TRBD2 for D (6 bases). Germline CDR1 and CDR2: SGDLS and YYNGEE. CDR3 size: 14 residues. Trimming took off 0 bases at V and 4 bases at J, with 11 bases between the two ends.

A single count supports this clone. V and J are TRBV6-4 and TRBJ1-5; D uncertain. Germline lookup yields CDR1 MRHNA and CDR2 SNTAGT. The CDR3 runs 17 residues. Trimming took off 0 bases at V and 2 bases at J, with 14 bases between the two ends. CDR3 sequence: CASSDSSFGLRNQPQHF. In nucleotides, the CDR3 is TGTGCCAGCAGTGACTCGAGTTTCGGGCTGCGCAATCAGCCCCAGCATTTT.

This sequence joins TRBV9 and TRBJ2-5; TRBD2 aligns across 7 bases. With V trimmed by 4 bases and J by 3 bases, 6 bases remained unmatched. This CDR3 is built from 14 residues. Germline V CDR1 and CDR2: SGDLS, YYNGEE. The CDR3 coding sequence is TGTGCCAGCAGCCTCTCTGGGGGGGAAGAGACCCAGTACTTC. Its translation is CASSLSGGEETQYF. The variable domain in full, completed from reference TRBV9 and TRBJ2-5, reads DSGVTQTPKHLITATGQRVTLRCSPRSGDLSVYWYQQSLDQGLQFLIQYYNGEERAKGNILERFSAQQFPDLHSELNLSSLELGDSALYFCASSLSGGEETQYFGPGTRLLVL.

The gene calls are TRBV13 and TRBJ2-3; D uncertain. Trimming took off 2 bases at V and 0 bases at J, with 9 bases between the two ends. This CDR3 is 15 amino acids long. Per germline, CDR1 PRHDT and CDR2 FYEKMQ (reference sequence). The CDR3 nucleotides are TGTGCCAGCAGCTTAAGGCTACCTAGCACAGATACGCAGTATTTT. It yields the protein CASSLRLPSTDTQYF.

The chain couples TRBV4-3 to TRBJ2-1; 10 positions agree with TRBD2. Germline CDR1 LGHNA, CDR2 YSLEER. V was clipped by 3 bases and J by 4 bases; unmatched bases: 3. This CDR3 spans 15 amino acids. CDR3 nucleotides: TGCGCCAGCAGCCAGACTAGCGGGCTTTACAATGAGCAGTTCTTC. This translates into CASSQTSGLYNEQFF.

The chain joins TRBV27 to TRBJ2-5, with D uncertain. The CDR3 sequence is 15 residues long. Germline CDR1 is MNHEY and CDR2 is SMNVEV (reference sequence). V lost 1 base and J 2 bases, leaving 11 bases between the germline ends. CDR3 loop: CASSLYRAVQETQYF. The CDR3 nucleotides read TGTGCCAGCAGTTTATATAGGGCTGTACAAGAGACCCAGTACTTC.

V is TRBV5-8 and J is TRBJ2-7; 9 bases map to TRBD2. V gave up 0 bases and J gave up 5 bases; unmatched junction bases: 3. CDR3 size: 14 residues. Per the germline V gene, CDR1 is SGHTS and CDR2 is YDEGEE. CDR3 residues: CASSLVGLAHEQYF. DNA of the CDR3: TGTGCCAGCAGCTTGGTGGGACTAGCCCACGAGCAGTACTTC.